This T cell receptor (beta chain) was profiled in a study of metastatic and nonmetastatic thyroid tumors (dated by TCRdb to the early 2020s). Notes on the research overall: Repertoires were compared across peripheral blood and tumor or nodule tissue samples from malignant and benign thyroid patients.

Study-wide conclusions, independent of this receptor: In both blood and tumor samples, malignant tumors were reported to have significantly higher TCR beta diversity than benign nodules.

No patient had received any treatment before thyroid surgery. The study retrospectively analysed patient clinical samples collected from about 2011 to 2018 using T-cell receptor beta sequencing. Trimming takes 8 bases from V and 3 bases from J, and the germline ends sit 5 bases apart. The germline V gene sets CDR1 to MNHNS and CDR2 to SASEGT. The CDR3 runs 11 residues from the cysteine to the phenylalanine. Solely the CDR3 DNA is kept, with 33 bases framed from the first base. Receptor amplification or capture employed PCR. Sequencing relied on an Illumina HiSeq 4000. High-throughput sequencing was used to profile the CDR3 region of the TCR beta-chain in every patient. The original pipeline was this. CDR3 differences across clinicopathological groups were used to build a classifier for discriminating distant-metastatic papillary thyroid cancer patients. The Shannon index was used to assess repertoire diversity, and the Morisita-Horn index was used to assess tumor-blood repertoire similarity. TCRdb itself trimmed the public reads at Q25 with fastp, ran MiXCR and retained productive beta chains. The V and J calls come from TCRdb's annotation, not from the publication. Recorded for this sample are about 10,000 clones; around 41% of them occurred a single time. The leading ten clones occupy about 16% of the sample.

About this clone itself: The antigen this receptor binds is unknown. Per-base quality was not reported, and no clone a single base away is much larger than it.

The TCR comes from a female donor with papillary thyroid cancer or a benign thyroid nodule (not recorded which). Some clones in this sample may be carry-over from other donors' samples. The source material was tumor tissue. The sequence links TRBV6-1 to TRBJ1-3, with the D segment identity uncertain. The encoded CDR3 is CASAGGNTIYF. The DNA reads TGTGCCAGCGCCGGTGGAAACACCATATATTTT.